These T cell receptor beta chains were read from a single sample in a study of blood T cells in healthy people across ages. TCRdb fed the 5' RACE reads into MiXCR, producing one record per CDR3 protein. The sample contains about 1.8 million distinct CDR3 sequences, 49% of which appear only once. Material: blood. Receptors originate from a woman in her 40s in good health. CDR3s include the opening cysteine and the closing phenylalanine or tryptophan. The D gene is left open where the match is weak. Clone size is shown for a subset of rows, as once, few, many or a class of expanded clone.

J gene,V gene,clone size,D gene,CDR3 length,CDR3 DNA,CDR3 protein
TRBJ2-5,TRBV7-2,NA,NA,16,TGTGCCAGCAGCCCCCGGGCGACCATCCGGCAAGAGACCCAGTACTTC,CASSPRATIRQETQYF
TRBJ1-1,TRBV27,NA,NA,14,TGTGCCAGCAGCGGACACAGTCATCCCACTGAAGCTTTCTTT,CASSGHSHPTEAFF
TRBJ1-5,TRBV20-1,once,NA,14,TGCAGTGGTAAGCGGGCCTCCTCCGCTCAGCCCCAGCATTTT,CSGKRASSAQPQHF
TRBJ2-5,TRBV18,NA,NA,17,TGTGCCAGCTCACCACCGAGGTTTACGGGAACCCAAGAGACCCAGTACTTC,CASSPPRFTGTQETQYF
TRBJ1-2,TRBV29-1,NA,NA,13,TGCAGCGTTGAAATGGAAGCGAACTATGGCTACACCTTC,CSVEMEANYGYTF
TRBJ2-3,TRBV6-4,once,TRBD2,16,TGTGCCAGCAGTGACTCAGCGGGGGGGCTGTCAGATACGCAGTATTTT,CASSDSAGGLSDTQYF
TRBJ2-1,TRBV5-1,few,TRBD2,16,TGCGCCAGCAGCTTACTAGCGGGGATCTCCTACAATGAGCAGTTCTTC,CASSLLAGISYNEQFF
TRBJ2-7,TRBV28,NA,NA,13,TGTGCCAGCAGTGTGGCCCCCCGGAGAACCCAGTACTTC,CASSVAPRRTQYF
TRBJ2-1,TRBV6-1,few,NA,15,TGTGCCAGCAGTCCATACGGGAGCTCCTACAATGAGCAGTTCTTC,CASSPYGSSYNEQFF
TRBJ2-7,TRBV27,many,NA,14,TGTGCCAGCTCGGGAGGGACAGGGTCCTACGAGCAGTACTTC,CASSGGTGSYEQYF
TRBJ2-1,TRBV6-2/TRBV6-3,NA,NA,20,TGTGCCAGCAGCTATACCTCGGGTATATCGGGGGCCCACTCCTACAATGAGCAGTTCTTC,CASSYTSGISGAHSYNEQFF
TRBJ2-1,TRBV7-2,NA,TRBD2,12,TGTGCCAGCAGCTTAGGACTAGCTAAATCGTTCTTC,CASSLGLAKSFF
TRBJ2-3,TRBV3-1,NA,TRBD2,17,TGTGCCAGCAGCCAAGGACTAGCGGGGGCCCCCACAGATACGCAGTATTTT,CASSQGLAGAPTDTQYF
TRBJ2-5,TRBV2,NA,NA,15,TGTGCCAGCAGTGAAACCCAGGGGCGCCGGGAGACCCAGTACTTC,CASSETQGRRETQYF
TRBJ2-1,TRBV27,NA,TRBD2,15,TGTGCCAGCAGTTTTGGACGAGCGGGGTCGACTGAGCAGTTCTTC,CASSFGRAGSTEQFF
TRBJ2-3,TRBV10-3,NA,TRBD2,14,TGTGCCATCAGTGGAGCTAGCGGGGCAGATACGCAGTATTTT,CAISGASGADTQYF
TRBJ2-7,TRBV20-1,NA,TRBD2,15,TGCAGTGTTAGAGATGGGGCGGGGGGTGGCTACGAGCAGTACTTC,CSVRDGAGGGYEQYF
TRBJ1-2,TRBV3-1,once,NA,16,TGTGCCAGCAGCCAAGAGAAGGGGTTTTGGAGCTATGGCTACACCTTC,CASSQEKGFWSYGYTF
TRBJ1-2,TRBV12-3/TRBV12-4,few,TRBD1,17,TGTGCCAGCAGTCTGCTTCCTGGACAGGATCGGAACTATGGCTACACCTTC,CASSLLPGQDRNYGYTF
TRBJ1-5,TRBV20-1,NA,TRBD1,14,TGCAGTGCTAGAGGAGACAGGGCTCGGCAGCCCCAGCATTTT,CSARGDRARQPQHF
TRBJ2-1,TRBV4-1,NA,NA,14,TGCGCCAGCGGCGGGACACTGATTTACAATGAGCAGTTCTTC,CASGGTLIYNEQFF
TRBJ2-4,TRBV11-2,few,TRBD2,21,TGTGCCAGCAGCTTAGGGTCGACTTGGGGACTAGCGGGGGGGGCCAAAAACATTCAGTACTTC,CASSLGSTWGLAGGAKNIQYF
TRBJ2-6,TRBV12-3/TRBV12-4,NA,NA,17,TGTACCAGCAGTCGGACAGCCCGTACCTCTGGGGCCAACGTCCTGACTTTC,CTSSRTARTSGANVLTF
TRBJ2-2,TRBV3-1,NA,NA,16,TGTGCCAGCAGGCTGCGTCGGACAACGAACACCGGGGAGCTGTTTTTT,CASRLRRTTNTGELFF
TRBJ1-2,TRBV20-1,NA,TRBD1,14,TGCAGTGCTAGACCCTTAGGACAGGGGGCAAGCTACACCTTC,CSARPLGQGASYTF
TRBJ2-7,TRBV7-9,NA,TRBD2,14,TGTGCCAGCAGGGATACTAGCGGGGCCTACGAGCAGTACTTC,CASRDTSGAYEQYF
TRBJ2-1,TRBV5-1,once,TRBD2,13,TGCGCCAGCAGACCTAGTAGCGGGCATGAGCAGTTCTTC,CASRPSSGHEQFF
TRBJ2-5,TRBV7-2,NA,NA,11,TGTGTCAGCAGCTCGGAGGAGACCCAGTACTTC,CVSSSEETQYF
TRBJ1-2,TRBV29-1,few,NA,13,TGCAGCGTTGAAGTGAACAGTAACTATGGCTACACCTTC,CSVEVNSNYGYTF
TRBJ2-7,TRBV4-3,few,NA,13,TGCGCCAGCAGCCAAGTTAGAGGGCACGAGCAGTACTTC,CASSQVRGHEQYF
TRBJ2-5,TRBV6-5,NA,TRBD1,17,TGTGCCAGCAGTTACGCGGCAGGGGGAGCTTCCTTGGAGACCCAGTACTTC,CASSYAAGGASLETQYF
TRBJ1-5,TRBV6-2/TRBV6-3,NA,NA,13,TGTGCCAGCAGTTATGACAGGTATCAGCCCCAGCATTTT,CASSYDRYQPQHF
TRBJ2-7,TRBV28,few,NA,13,TGTGCCAGCAGCATCCTGAACTCCTACGAGCAGTACTTC,CASSILNSYEQYF
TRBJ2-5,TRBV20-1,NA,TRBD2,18,TGCAGTGCACCTGGCATATTTATTGGACTAGCGGGTAGAGAGACCCAGTACTTC,CSAPGIFIGLAGRETQYF
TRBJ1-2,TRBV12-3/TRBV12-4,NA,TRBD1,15,TGTGCCAGCAGTACCGCCGGGACAGGGGCTGGTGGCTACACCTTC,CASSTAGTGAGGYTF
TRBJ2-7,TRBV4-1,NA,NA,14,TGCGCCAGCAGCCAGATGGCGAGCTCCTACGAGCAGTACTTC,CASSQMASSYEQYF
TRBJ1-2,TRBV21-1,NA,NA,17,TGTGCCAGCAGCAACGGAGGCGTAAGGACGACTAACTATGGCTACACCTTC,CASSNGGVRTTNYGYTF
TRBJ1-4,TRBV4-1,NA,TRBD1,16,TGCGCCAGCAGCCGCAGTGGTGGGCAGGGGGGCGAAAAACTGTTTTTT,CASSRSGGQGGEKLFF
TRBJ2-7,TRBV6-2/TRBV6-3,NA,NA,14,TGTGTCAGCAGTCTTGGAATCCTGATCTACGAGCAGTACTTC,CVSSLGILIYEQYF
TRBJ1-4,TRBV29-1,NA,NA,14,TGCAGCGTTGAAGCCCCCGGGGGGGGTGAAAAACTGTTTTTT,CSVEAPGGGEKLFF
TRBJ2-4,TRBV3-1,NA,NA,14,TGTGCCAGCAGCCAAGTTCGGGGTGTGAACATTCAGTACTTC,CASSQVRGVNIQYF
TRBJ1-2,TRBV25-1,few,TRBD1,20,TGTGCCAGCAGTGACCGATCCTACGGACAGGGGGTAAAAGGTGACTATGGCTACACCTTC,CASSDRSYGQGVKGDYGYTF
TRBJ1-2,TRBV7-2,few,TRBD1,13,TGTGCCAGCAGCTCTTTGACAGGGAGTGGCTACACCTTC,CASSSLTGSGYTF
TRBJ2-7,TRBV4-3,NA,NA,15,TGCGCCAGCAGCCAAGACAGGCTCTTTGGCTACGAGCAGTACTTC,CASSQDRLFGYEQYF
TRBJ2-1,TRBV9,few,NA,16,TGTGCCAGCAGCGTGTCGGCCTCGCCTCTTAACAATGAGCAGTTCTTC,CASSVSASPLNNEQFF
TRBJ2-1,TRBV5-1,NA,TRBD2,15,TGCGCCAGCAGCCCCATAGCGGGATCCTACAATGAGCAGTTCTTC,CASSPIAGSYNEQFF
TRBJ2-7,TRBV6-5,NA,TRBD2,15,TGTGCCAGCAGTTATCCGGGACTAGCGAACTACGAGCAGTACTTC,CASSYPGLANYEQYF
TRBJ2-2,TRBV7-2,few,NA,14,TGTGCCAGCAGTACCGGACAGAACACCGGGGAGCTGTTTTTT,CASSTGQNTGELFF
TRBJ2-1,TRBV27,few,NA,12,TGTGCCAGCAGTCCTCAGGGTGGTGAGCAGTTCTTC,CASSPQGGEQFF
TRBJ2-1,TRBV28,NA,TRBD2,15,TGTGCCAGCAGCGTACTAGCGGGGTCCTACAATGAGCAGTTCTTC,CASSVLAGSYNEQFF
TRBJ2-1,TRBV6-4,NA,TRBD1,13,TGTGCCAGCAGTCGGACAGGGCCTAGTGAGCAGTTCTTC,CASSRTGPSEQFF
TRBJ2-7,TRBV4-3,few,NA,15,TGCGCCAGCAGCCAAGATTATAGCTTCTCCTACGAGCAGTACTTC,CASSQDYSFSYEQYF
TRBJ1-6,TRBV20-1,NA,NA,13,TGCAGTGCTGCGGTAGGGGAAAGCTCACCCCTCCACTTT,CSAAVGESSPLHF
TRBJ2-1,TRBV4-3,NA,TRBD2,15,TGCGCCAGCAGCCAGGCACTAGCGGGGGCAGAGACCCAGTTCTTC,CASSQALAGAETQFF
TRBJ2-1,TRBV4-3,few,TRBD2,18,TGCGCCAGCAGCCAAGATGGTTGGCTAGCGGGGGGCGTCGATGAGCAGTTCTTC,CASSQDGWLAGGVDEQFF
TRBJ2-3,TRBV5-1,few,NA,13,TGCGCCAGCAGCTTGGCCGCCGTGGATACGCAGTATTTT,CASSLAAVDTQYF
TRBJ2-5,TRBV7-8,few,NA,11,TGTGCCAGCAGCCCGTCGGAGGCCCAGTACTTC,CASSPSEAQYF